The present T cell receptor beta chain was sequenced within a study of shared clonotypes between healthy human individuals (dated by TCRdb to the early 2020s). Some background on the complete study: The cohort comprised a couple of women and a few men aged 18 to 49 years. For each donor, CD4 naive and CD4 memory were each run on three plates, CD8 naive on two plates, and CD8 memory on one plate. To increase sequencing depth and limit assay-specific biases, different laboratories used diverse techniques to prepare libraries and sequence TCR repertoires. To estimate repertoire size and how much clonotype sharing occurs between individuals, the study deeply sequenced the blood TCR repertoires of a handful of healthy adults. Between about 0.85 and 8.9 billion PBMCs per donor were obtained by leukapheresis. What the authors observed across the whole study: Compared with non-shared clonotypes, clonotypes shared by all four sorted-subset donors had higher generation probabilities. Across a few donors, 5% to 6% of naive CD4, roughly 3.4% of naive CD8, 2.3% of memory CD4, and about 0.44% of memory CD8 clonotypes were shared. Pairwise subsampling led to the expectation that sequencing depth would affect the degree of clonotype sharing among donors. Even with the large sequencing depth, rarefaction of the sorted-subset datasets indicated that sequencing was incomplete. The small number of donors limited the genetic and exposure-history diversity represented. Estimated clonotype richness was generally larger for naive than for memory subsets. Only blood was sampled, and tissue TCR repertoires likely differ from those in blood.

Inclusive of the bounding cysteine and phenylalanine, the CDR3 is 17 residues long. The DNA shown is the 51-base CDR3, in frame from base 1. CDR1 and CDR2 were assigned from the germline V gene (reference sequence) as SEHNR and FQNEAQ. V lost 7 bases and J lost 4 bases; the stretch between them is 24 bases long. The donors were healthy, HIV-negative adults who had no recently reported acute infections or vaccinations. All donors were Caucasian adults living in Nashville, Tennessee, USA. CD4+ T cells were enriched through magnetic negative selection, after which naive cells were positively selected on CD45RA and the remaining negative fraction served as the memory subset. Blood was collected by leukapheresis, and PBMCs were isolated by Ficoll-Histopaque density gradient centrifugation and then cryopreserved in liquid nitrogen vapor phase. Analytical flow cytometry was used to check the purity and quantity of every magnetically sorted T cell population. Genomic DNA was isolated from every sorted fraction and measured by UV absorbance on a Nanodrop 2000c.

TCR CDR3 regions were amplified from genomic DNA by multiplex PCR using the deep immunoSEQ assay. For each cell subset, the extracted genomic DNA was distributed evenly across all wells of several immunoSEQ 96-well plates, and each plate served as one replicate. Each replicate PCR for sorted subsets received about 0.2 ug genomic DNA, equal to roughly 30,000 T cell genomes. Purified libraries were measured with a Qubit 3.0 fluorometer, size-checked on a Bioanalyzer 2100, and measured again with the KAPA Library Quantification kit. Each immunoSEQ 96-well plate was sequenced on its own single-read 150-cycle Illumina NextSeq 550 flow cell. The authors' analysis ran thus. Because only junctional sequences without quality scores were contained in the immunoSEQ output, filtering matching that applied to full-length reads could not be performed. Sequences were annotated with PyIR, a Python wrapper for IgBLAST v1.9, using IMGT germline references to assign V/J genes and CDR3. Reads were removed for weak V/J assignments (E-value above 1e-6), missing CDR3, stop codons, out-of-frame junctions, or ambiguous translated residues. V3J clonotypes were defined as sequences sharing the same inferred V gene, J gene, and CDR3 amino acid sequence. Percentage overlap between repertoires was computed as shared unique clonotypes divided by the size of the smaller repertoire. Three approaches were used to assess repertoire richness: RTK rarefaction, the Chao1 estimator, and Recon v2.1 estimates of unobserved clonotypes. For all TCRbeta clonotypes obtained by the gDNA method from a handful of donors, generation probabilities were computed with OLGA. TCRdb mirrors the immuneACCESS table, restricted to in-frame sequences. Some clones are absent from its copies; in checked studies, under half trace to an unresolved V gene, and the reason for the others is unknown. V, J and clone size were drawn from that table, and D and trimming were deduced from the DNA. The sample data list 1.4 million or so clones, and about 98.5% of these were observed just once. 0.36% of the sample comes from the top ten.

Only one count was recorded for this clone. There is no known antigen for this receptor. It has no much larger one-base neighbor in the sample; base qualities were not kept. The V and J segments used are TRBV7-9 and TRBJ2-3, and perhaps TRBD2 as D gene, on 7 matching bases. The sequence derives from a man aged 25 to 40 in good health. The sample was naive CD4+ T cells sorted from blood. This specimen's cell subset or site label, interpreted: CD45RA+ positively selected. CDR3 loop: CASTFIGGGPRADTQYF. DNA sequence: TGTGCCAGCACCTTTATAGGGGGAGGGCCTCGCGCAGATACGCAGTATTTT. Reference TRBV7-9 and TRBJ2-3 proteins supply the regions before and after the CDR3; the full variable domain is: DTGVSQNPRHKITKRGQNVTFRCDPISEHNRLYWYRQTLGQGPEFLTYFQNEAQLEKSRLLSDRFSAERPKGSFSTLEIQRTEQGDSAMYLCASTFIGGGPRADTQYFGPGTRLTVL.